This is a list of T cell receptor beta chains from one sample in a study of blood T cell repertoires in COVID-19. Sequenced by immunoSEQ multiplex PCR; TCRdb stores in-frame clones only, minus some. The sample records 9,500 to 15,000 clones, roughly 76% being singletons. Sequenced sample: peripheral blood. The receptors were sampled from a human donor in a cohort sampled during active COVID-19. CDR3s include the opening cysteine and the closing phenylalanine or tryptophan. Each record gives: CDR3 protein, CDR3 DNA, V gene, CDR3 length, D gene, J gene, clone size. A D gene is named only where the DNA matches it firmly. Clone sizes are given selectively: once, few, many, or a class where the clone is expanded.

cdr3_aa: CASSLALARYNEQFF; cdr3_nt: TGTGCCAGCAGCTTAGCCCTAGCGCGGTACAATGAGCAGTTCTTC; v_call: TRBV7-2; cdr3_length: 15; d_call: .; j_call: TRBJ2-1; clone_size: .
cdr3_aa: CASSQDFFLQYF; cdr3_nt: TGTGCCAGCAGCCAAGATTTCTTTCTCCAGTACTTC; v_call: TRBV14; cdr3_length: 12; d_call: .; j_call: TRBJ2-7; clone_size: .
cdr3_aa: CASSQPTGGNEQFF; cdr3_nt: TGTGCCAGCAGCCAGCCGACAGGGGGGAATGAGCAGTTCTTC; v_call: TRBV3-1/TRBV3-2; cdr3_length: 14; d_call: TRBD1; j_call: TRBJ2-1; clone_size: .
cdr3_aa: CASSLDRGWGTDTQYF; cdr3_nt: TGTGCCAGCAGCTTGGACAGGGGATGGGGCACAGATACGCAGTATTTT; v_call: TRBV5-6; cdr3_length: 16; d_call: TRBD1; j_call: TRBJ2-3; clone_size: .
cdr3_aa: CASSYPGQGAPEAFF; cdr3_nt: TGTGCCAGCAGTTACCCTGGGCAGGGGGCCCCTGAAGCTTTCTTT; v_call: TRBV6-2/TRBV6-3; cdr3_length: 15; d_call: TRBD1; j_call: TRBJ1-1; clone_size: .
cdr3_aa: CASSQGLSGSRQYF; cdr3_nt: TGTGCCAGCAGCCAAGGGCTCAGCGGGAGCAGGCAGTACTTC; v_call: TRBV14; cdr3_length: 14; d_call: TRBD2; j_call: TRBJ2-7; clone_size: few
cdr3_aa: CAISESGQGKLYEQYF; cdr3_nt: TGTGCCATCAGTGAGAGCGGACAGGGGAAGTTGTACGAGCAGTACTTC; v_call: TRBV10-3; cdr3_length: 16; d_call: TRBD1; j_call: TRBJ2-7; clone_size: .
cdr3_aa: CASSLGLRGVTDTQYF; cdr3_nt: TGCGCCAGCAGCTTGGGTTTGCGGGGGGTGACAGATACGCAGTATTTT; v_call: TRBV5-1; cdr3_length: 16; d_call: TRBD2; j_call: TRBJ2-3; clone_size: .
cdr3_aa: CASSLYGYGYTF; cdr3_nt: TGTGCCAGCAGTTTATACGGCTATGGCTACACCTTC; v_call: TRBV28; cdr3_length: 12; d_call: .; j_call: TRBJ1-2; clone_size: .
cdr3_aa: CASSQIRQGSANEKLFF; cdr3_nt: TGCGCCAGCAGCCAAATAAGACAGGGTTCGGCTAATGAAAAACTGTTTTTT; v_call: TRBV4-1; cdr3_length: 17; d_call: TRBD1; j_call: TRBJ1-4; clone_size: .
cdr3_aa: CASSLGASDTQYF; cdr3_nt: TGTGCCAGCAGCCTGGGCGCTTCAGATACGCAGTATTTT; v_call: TRBV5-8; cdr3_length: 13; d_call: .; j_call: TRBJ2-3; clone_size: .
cdr3_aa: CASSPRTGKSTEAFF; cdr3_nt: TGTGCCAGCAGTCCCCGGACAGGGAAAAGCACTGAAGCTTTCTTT; v_call: TRBV2; cdr3_length: 15; d_call: TRBD1; j_call: TRBJ1-1; clone_size: .
cdr3_aa: CASSPATGYGYTF; cdr3_nt: TGTGCCAGCAGCCCGGCGACGGGCTATGGCTACACCTTC; v_call: TRBV7-9; cdr3_length: 13; d_call: .; j_call: TRBJ1-2; clone_size: .
cdr3_aa: CASSFPGGSSYNEQFF; cdr3_nt: TGTGCCAGCAGCTTCCCTGGCGGTAGCTCCTACAATGAGCAGTTCTTC; v_call: TRBV5-4; cdr3_length: 16; d_call: .; j_call: TRBJ2-1; clone_size: .
cdr3_aa: CASIHQGLANTGELFF; cdr3_nt: TGTGCCAGTATTCATCAGGGACTAGCGAACACCGGGGAGCTGTTTTTT; v_call: TRBV19; cdr3_length: 16; d_call: TRBD2; j_call: TRBJ2-2; clone_size: .
cdr3_aa: CASSLDMGRGEKLFF; cdr3_nt: TGTGCCAGCAGCTTGGATATGGGGCGGGGTGAAAAACTGTTTTTT; v_call: TRBV5-5; cdr3_length: 15; d_call: .; j_call: TRBJ1-4; clone_size: few
cdr3_aa: CASSQRGGTEAFF; cdr3_nt: TGTGCCAGCAGCCAGCGGGGGGGCACTGAAGCTTTCTTT; v_call: TRBV5-4; cdr3_length: 13; d_call: .; j_call: TRBJ1-1; clone_size: .
cdr3_aa: CASSYNSNTEAFF; cdr3_nt: TGTGCCAGTAGTTATAATTCGAACACTGAAGCTTTCTTT; v_call: TRBV19; cdr3_length: 13; d_call: .; j_call: TRBJ1-1; clone_size: .
cdr3_aa: CASSEGTGGSYNEQFF; cdr3_nt: TGTGCCAGCAGTGAAGGGACAGGGGGCTCCTACAATGAGCAGTTCTTC; v_call: TRBV2; cdr3_length: 16; d_call: TRBD1; j_call: TRBJ2-1; clone_size: .
cdr3_aa: CAWSVGTPFEQYF; cdr3_nt: TGTGCCTGGAGTGTTGGGACACCCTTCGAGCAGTACTTC; v_call: TRBV30; cdr3_length: 13; d_call: .; j_call: TRBJ2-7; clone_size: .
cdr3_aa: CASSLLRGQYGYTF; cdr3_nt: TGTGCCAGCAGTCTCTTAAGGGGGCAGTATGGCTACACCTTC; v_call: TRBV27; cdr3_length: 14; d_call: TRBD1; j_call: TRBJ1-2; clone_size: .
cdr3_aa: CASSQDWRGTNTEAFF; cdr3_nt: TGCGCCAGCAGCCAAGATTGGCGGGGAACGAACACTGAAGCTTTCTTT; v_call: TRBV4-3; cdr3_length: 16; d_call: .; j_call: TRBJ1-1; clone_size: .
cdr3_aa: CASSLQALNTEAFF; cdr3_nt: TGTGCCAGCAGTCTCCAGGCCCTGAACACTGAAGCTTTCTTT; v_call: TRBV6-5; cdr3_length: 14; d_call: .; j_call: TRBJ1-1; clone_size: .
cdr3_aa: CASSFRGQEQYF; cdr3_nt: TGTGCCAGCAGTTTCAGGGGGCAAGAGCAGTACTTC; v_call: TRBV12-3/TRBV12-4; cdr3_length: 12; d_call: TRBD1; j_call: TRBJ2-7; clone_size: .
cdr3_aa: CASRDRGLTNGYTF; cdr3_nt: TGCGCCAGCAGAGACAGGGGGTTGACAAATGGCTACACCTTC; v_call: TRBV4-1; cdr3_length: 14; d_call: TRBD1; j_call: TRBJ1-2; clone_size: .
cdr3_aa: CASSSGLAGTETQYF; cdr3_nt: TGTGCCAGCAGTAGTGGACTAGCGGGAACCGAGACCCAGTACTTC; v_call: TRBV2; cdr3_length: 15; d_call: TRBD2; j_call: TRBJ2-5; clone_size: .
cdr3_aa: CASSPLDTFGQPQHF; cdr3_nt: TGTGCCAGTAGTCCCTTGGACACCTTTGGGCAGCCCCAGCATTTT; v_call: TRBV19; cdr3_length: 15; d_call: .; j_call: TRBJ1-5; clone_size: .
cdr3_aa: CASSLGQGAGPDTQYF; cdr3_nt: TGCGCCAGCAGCCTGGGACAGGGGGCAGGTCCAGATACGCAGTATTTT; v_call: TRBV5-1; cdr3_length: 16; d_call: TRBD1; j_call: TRBJ2-3; clone_size: .
cdr3_aa: CASSEDRGSHEQYF; cdr3_nt: TGTGCCAGCAGCGAGGACAGGGGAAGCCACGAGCAGTACTTC; v_call: TRBV9; cdr3_length: 14; d_call: TRBD1; j_call: TRBJ2-7; clone_size: .
cdr3_aa: CASSRGTSGRNEQYF; cdr3_nt: TGTGCCAGCAGCCGAGGGACTAGCGGGAGGAACGAGCAGTACTTC; v_call: TRBV11-3; cdr3_length: 15; d_call: TRBD2; j_call: TRBJ2-7; clone_size: few
cdr3_aa: CASSPGLAGGFETQYF; cdr3_nt: TGCGCCAGCAGCCCGGGACTAGCGGGGGGCTTCGAGACCCAGTACTTC; v_call: TRBV5-1; cdr3_length: 16; d_call: TRBD2; j_call: TRBJ2-5; clone_size: .
cdr3_aa: CASSRTREGSPLHF; cdr3_nt: TGTGCCAGCAGTAGGACCAGGGAAGGATCACCCCTCCACTTT; v_call: TRBV2; cdr3_length: 14; d_call: .; j_call: TRBJ1-6; clone_size: .
cdr3_aa: CASSLGAGGVIDMNTEAFF; cdr3_nt: TGTGCCAGCAGCTTGGGGGCTGGAGGGGTCATTGACATGAACACTGAAGCTTTCTTT; v_call: TRBV5-5; cdr3_length: 19; d_call: .; j_call: TRBJ1-1; clone_size: once